These 10 T cell receptor beta chains share one sample of origin, sequenced in a study of cytomegalovirus exposure and HLA in healthy donors. Primers for the PCR totalled 60 Vbeta and 13 Jbeta. Profiled with immunoSEQ multiplex PCR; TCRdb holds only in-frame clones, not every one. The table lists more than 75,000 clones, 84% of them singletons, with 4.5% to 7% in the top ten. Sequencing was done on a sample of PBMCs. All receptors come from a woman aged 18-35 years in good health and CMV-seropositive.

The chain couples TRBV5-6 to TRBJ1-5, with D perhaps TRBD1 (6 bases). The CDR3 has 14 amino acids. Looked up from germline, CDR1 is SGHDT and CDR2 is YYEEEE. Trimming took 3 bases from V and 7 from J, leaving 14 bases between them. DNA for the CDR3: TGTGCCAGCAGCTATCAGGGGCATCAGCAGCCCCAGCATTTT. As protein: CASSYQGHQQPQHF.

This clone was seen more than once but under ten times. In nucleotides, the CDR3 is TGCAGCGTTGAAGAGGGACAGGCAGAACTGTTTTTT. The encoded protein is CSVEEGQAELFF. The chain has TRBV29-1 and TRBJ1-4; 8 bases agree with TRBD1. CDR1 and CDR2 from the germline V gene are SQVTM and ANQGSEA. The CDR3 is 12 residues long. The junction had 3 bases not matched to a gene; V was cut back by 0 bases and J by 12 bases.

This rearrangement joins TRBV20-1 to TRBJ2-7; D unresolved. The CDR3 extends over 10 amino acids. Germline CDR1 reads DFQATT; CDR2 reads SNEGSKA (reference sequence). The CDR3 protein is CSAQKYEQYF. In nucleotides, the CDR3 is TGCAGCGCCCAGAAGTACGAGCAGTACTTC.

This clone has a handful of counts. The rearrangement links TRBV19 to TRBJ2-1; TRBD2 matches 7 bases. CDR3 size: 14 residues. Losses at the gene ends were 3 bases for V and 3 bases for J; bases not matched to a gene: 2. The germline V gene has CDR1 LNHDA and CDR2 SQIVND (reference sequence). The CDR3 DNA reads as TGTGCCAGTAGTATGGGGGGGGGCTACAATGAGCAGTTCTTC. Translation gives CASSMGGGYNEQFF.

In nucleotides, the CDR3 is TGTGCCAGCAGCTCGGACGGGACATACACCGGGGAGCTGTTTTTT. As protein: CASSSDGTYTGELFF. This chain connects TRBV7-3 to TRBJ2-2; perhaps TRBD1 as D (6 bases). CDR1 is SGHTA and CDR2 is FQGTGA in the germline V gene. CDR3 size: 15 residues. V lost 4 bases, J lost 3 bases, and 12 bases lay in between.

V and J are TRBV5-6 and TRBJ2-6; unclear D gene. Trimming stripped 0 bases from V and 0 bases from J, with 7 bases between. The germline CDR1 and CDR2 sequences are SGHDT and YYEEEE. This CDR3 is built from 16 residues. The CDR3 here is CASSLVVHSGANVLTF. The CDR3 nucleotides are TGTGCCAGCAGCTTGGTAGTTCACTCTGGGGCCAACGTCCTGACTTTC.

The rearrangement links TRBV29-1 to TRBJ2-2, with 8 bases matching TRBD2. CDR3 length equals 13 residues. Germline values: CDR1 SQVTM, CDR2 ANQGSEA. V lost 4 bases to trimming and J lost 5 bases; unmatched junction nucleotides: 3. The CDR3 bases are TGCAGCGTTGTGCGGGAGGTAACCGGGGAGCTGTTTTTT. It yields the protein CSVVREVTGELFF.

The chain uses TRBV10-1 and TRBJ2-3; 9 bases are shared with TRBD1. J lost 3 bases, V lost 2 bases, and 6 bases had no gene match. This CDR3 comprises 16 residues. Germline loops: CDR1 WNHNN, CDR2 SYGVQD (reference sequence). The CDR3 DNA reads as TGCGCCAGCAGTGAGCCTGCGGGACAGGGTACAGATACGCAGTATTTT. Amino acid sequence: CASSEPAGQGTDTQYF.

V is TRBV13 and J is TRBJ1-2; unclear D gene. The CDR3 totals 14 residues. Germline V gene data show CDR1 as PRHDT and CDR2 as FYEKMQ (reference sequence). V gave up 3 bases and J gave up 1 base, with 9 bases separating them. CDR3 DNA: TGTGCCAGCAGCTTCCAGAGACTTAACTATGGCTACACCTTC. It is translated as CASSFQRLNYGYTF.

The gene calls are TRBV15 and TRBJ1-2; 8 nucleotides match TRBD1. The CDR3 is 12 amino acids. Germline trimming cut 3 bases from V and 11 bases from J; bases unmatched to any gene: 5. The germline V gene has CDR1 LNHNV and CDR2 YYDKDF (reference sequence). This chain's CDR3 is CATSRQTGVYTF. CDR3 sequence (DNA): TGTGCCACCAGCAGGCAGACAGGGGTTTACACCTTC.